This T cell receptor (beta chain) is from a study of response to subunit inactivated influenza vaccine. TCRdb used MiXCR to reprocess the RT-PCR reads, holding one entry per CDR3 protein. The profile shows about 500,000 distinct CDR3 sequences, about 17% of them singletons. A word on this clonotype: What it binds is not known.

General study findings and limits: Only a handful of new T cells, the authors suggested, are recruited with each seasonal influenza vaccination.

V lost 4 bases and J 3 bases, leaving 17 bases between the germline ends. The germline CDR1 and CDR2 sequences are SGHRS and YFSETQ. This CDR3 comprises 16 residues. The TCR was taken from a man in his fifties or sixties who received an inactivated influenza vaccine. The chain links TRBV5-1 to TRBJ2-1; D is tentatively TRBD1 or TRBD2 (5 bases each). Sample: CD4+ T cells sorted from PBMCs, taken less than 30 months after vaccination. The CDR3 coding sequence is TGCGCCAGCAGCCCGGGGTTGACAGTTAACTACAATGAGCAGTTCTTC. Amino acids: CASSPGLTVNYNEQFF.